The subject of this entry is one T cell receptor beta chain. Original methodology: From reference gene primer amplification, estimates of nucleated cell counts were derived. Sequencing was performed with immunoSEQ multiplex PCR; in TCRdb, only in-frame clones are kept and a portion is missing. V and J calls and clone size are as listed in that table; D and trimming were resolved from the DNA. The data hold some 200,000 clones, with 84% observed a single time. The sample is drawn from a study of blood T cell repertoires in COVID-19. Study-wide context: Material from acute and convalescent COVID-19 was sourced from the United States, Italy and Spain. From T cells, B-cell-depleted T cells, or PBMCs came the material, which was cDNA or gDNA.

V shed 1 base, J shed 9 bases, and the junction held 7 bases outside the gene matches. The length of the CDR3 is 15 residues. Germline V CDR1 and CDR2: MGHRA, YSYEKL. This receptor was taken from a human donor in a cohort sampled during active COVID-19. The sequencing input was peripheral blood. The chain joins TRBV4-1 to TRBJ2-1, with 9 bases matching TRBD2. Here the CDR3 reads CASSQAASGEAEQFF. CDR3 nucleotides: TGCGCCAGCAGCCAAGCCGCTAGCGGGGAAGCTGAGCAGTTCTTC.